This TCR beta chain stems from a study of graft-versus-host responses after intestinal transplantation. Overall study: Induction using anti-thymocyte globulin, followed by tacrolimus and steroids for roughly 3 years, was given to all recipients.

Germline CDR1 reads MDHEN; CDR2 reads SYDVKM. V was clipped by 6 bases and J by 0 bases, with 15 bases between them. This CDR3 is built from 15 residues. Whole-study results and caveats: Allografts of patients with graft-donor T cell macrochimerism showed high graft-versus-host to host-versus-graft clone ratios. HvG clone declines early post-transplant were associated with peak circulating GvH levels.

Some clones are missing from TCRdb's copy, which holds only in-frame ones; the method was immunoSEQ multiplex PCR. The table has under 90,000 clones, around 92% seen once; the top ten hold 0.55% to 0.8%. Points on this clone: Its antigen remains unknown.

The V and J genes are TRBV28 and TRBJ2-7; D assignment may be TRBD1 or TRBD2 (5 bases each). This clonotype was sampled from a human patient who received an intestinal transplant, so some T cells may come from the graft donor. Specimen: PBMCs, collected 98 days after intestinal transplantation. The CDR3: CASSRPGRSSYEQYF. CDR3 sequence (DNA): TGTGCCAGCAGCCGCCCGGGACGGTCCTCCTACGAGCAGTACTTC.